A selection of T cell receptor beta chains follows, all from one sample in a study of T cells and copy number aberrations in small-cell lung cancer. Only in-frame clones appear in the TCRdb table, and some are missing; sequencing was by immunoSEQ multiplex PCR. The profile shows 1,200 or so clones, about four fifths of them singletons. The sample taken for sequencing was tumor tissue. These receptors originate from a man aged 60-69 years with small cell lung cancer. The CDR3 runs from the conserved cysteine through the conserved F or W. D genes are given only for firm matches. Some rows mark clone size as missing; the rest say once, few, many or name a class of expanded clone.

j_call clone_size v_call d_call cdr3_nt cdr3_aa
TRBJ2-1 NA TRBV29-1 NA TGCAGCGTTGAGGGCGGAAGGAAGCAGTTCTTC CSVEGGRKQFF
TRBJ2-1 NA TRBV9 NA TGTGCCAGCAGCGTAGTGGGGGCCGAGCAGTTCTTC CASSVVGAEQFF
TRBJ1-6 NA TRBV28 NA TGTGCCGGGGGAGGACAGTACCCTAGGTCACCCCTCCACTTT CAGGGQYPRSPLHF
TRBJ1-4 once TRBV5-1 TRBD1 TGCGCCAGCAGCGGTGGGACAGGAAATGAAAAACTGTTTTTT CASSGGTGNEKLFF
TRBJ2-5 NA TRBV5-1 NA TGCGCTAGCAGCAACGGCGGAGTGGGGACCCAGTACTTC CASSNGGVGTQYF
TRBJ2-3 NA TRBV5-1 TRBD2 TGCGCCAGCAGCCGGGGGGATAGCGGGAGGAATTTGGCAGATACGCAGTATTTT CASSRGDSGRNLADTQYF
TRBJ1-5 NA TRBV5-6 TRBD1 TGTGCCAGCAGCTTGTTTCGGGACAGAGACGCACCCCAGCATTTT CASSLFRDRDAPQHF
TRBJ1-1 NA TRBV5-1 NA TGCGCCAGCAGCTTACCAGGGGCGGTCATGAACACTGAAGCTTTCTTT CASSLPGAVMNTEAFF
TRBJ2-1 once TRBV6-5 NA TGTGCCAGCAGTTTCGACAGCATTTATTACAATGAGCAGTTCTTC CASSFDSIYYNEQFF
TRBJ2-5 NA TRBV5-1 TRBD2 TGCGCCAGCAGTATAACTAGCGGGGGCCAGGAGACCCAGTACTTC CASSITSGGQETQYF
TRBJ2-7 NA TRBV7-8 NA TGTGCCAGCAGCTTAGCTCGCCGGAACGAGCAGTACTTC CASSLARRNEQYF
TRBJ1-6 large TRBV5-5 NA TGTGCCAGCAGGCCGGGTGAGGGGGACTGGTCACCCCTCCACTTT CASRPGEGDWSPLHF
TRBJ2-1 few TRBV7-2 TRBD2 TGTGCCAGCAGCTTAGCAGGCCCCCCTAGCGGGGGGATTAATGAGCAGTTCTTC CASSLAGPPSGGINEQFF
TRBJ1-1 NA TRBV4-1 NA TGCGCCAGCAGCCAAGAGCGGCTGAACACTGAAGCTTTCTTT CASSQERLNTEAFF
TRBJ2-7 few TRBV5-1 TRBD2 TGCGCCAGCAGCTTCCTAGCGGGGGGCGCCCTCTACGAGCAGTACTTC CASSFLAGGALYEQYF
TRBJ2-7 NA TRBV4-1 TRBD1 TGCGCCAGCAGCCAAGATTTCGAGGACAGGGGGCCATCCGAGCAGTACTTC CASSQDFEDRGPSEQYF
TRBJ1-2 NA TRBV6-5 NA TGTGCCAGCAGTTACTCTCCCAGAAACTATGGCTACACCTTC CASSYSPRNYGYTF
TRBJ1-1 NA TRBV6-1 NA TGTGCCAGCAGCTACGGGGGGTACACTGAAGCTTTCTTT CASSYGGYTEAFF
TRBJ2-3 NA TRBV5-6 NA TGTGCCAGCAGCTTGGGAGGGAGTGGAGATACGCAGTATTTT CASSLGGSGDTQYF
TRBJ2-1 NA TRBV7-6 TRBD1 TGTGCCAGCAGCCTTAGTGTATCCGGGACAGGGGAGGGCAATGAGCAGTTCTTC CASSLSVSGTGEGNEQFF
TRBJ2-1 NA TRBV30 NA TGTGCCTGGAGTTCTACTACAGGGGAGCAGTTCTTC CAWSSTTGEQFF
TRBJ2-7 few TRBV6-5 NA TGTGCCAGCTCGACGGGCCCCATGGGGGAGCAGTACTTC CASSTGPMGEQYF
TRBJ2-7 NA TRBV2 NA TGTGCCAGCAGTTTACACTCCTACGAGCAGTACTTC CASSLHSYEQYF
TRBJ2-2 once TRBV18 NA TGTGCCAGCTCATCTTACGGGACGGTTAATACCGGGGAGCTGTTTTTT CASSSYGTVNTGELFF
TRBJ2-5 NA TRBV6-6 NA TGTGCCAGCAGCGGAGAGACCCAGTACTTC CASSGETQYF
TRBJ2-7 NA TRBV7-6 TRBD2 TGTGCCAGCAGCTTCGCGGGAGTGCTGGCCCACGAGCAGTACTTC CASSFAGVLAHEQYF
TRBJ2-7 NA TRBV4-1 TRBD2 TGCGCCAGCAGCCAAGGTCTAGCGGACTCCTACGAGCAGTACTTC CASSQGLADSYEQYF
TRBJ1-3 NA TRBV5-4 NA TGTGCCAGCAGCGCACGACCTGGGGGGCTAAAACGGTCTGGAAACACCATATATTTT CASSARPGGLKRSGNTIYF
TRBJ1-5 NA TRBV5-1 NA TGCGCCAGCAGCTTGGATCCCCAGGGGAACAATCAGCCCCAGCATTTT CASSLDPQGNNQPQHF
TRBJ2-3 NA TRBV9 NA TGTGCCAGCAGCGTAGCAGGGGCCGACACAGATACGCAGTATTTT CASSVAGADTDTQYF